The rows below give T cell receptor beta chains drawn from one sample of a study of neurological immune-mediated disorders. TCRdb processed the 5' RACE reads anew with MiXCR; each CDR3 protein has one entry. In the table there are about 79,000 distinct CDR3 sequences, approximately 14% of which are singletons. Sequencing was carried out using PBMCs. These receptors originate from a woman aged 45-65 years in good health. The CDR3 runs from the conserved cysteine through the conserved F or W. Each record gives: V gene, J gene, D gene, clone size, CDR3 protein, CDR3 DNA. A D gene is named only where the DNA matches it firmly. Each size is once, few, many, or a class for an expanded clone.

TRBV5-1	TRBJ1-4	.	many	CASSLEQGNEKLFF	TGCGCCAGCAGCTTGGAGCAGGGGAATGAAAAACTGTTTTTT
TRBV9	TRBJ2-1	TRBD2	many	CASSPGTSGGVYNEQFF	TGTGCCAGCAGCCCGGGGACTAGCGGGGGGGTATACAATGAGCAGTTCTTC
TRBV20-1	TRBJ2-2	.	many	CSAPDRRYTGELFF	TGCAGTGCTCCCGACAGGCGATACACCGGGGAGCTGTTTTTT
TRBV29-1	TRBJ2-1	TRBD2	many	CSVVGTSGTNNEQFF	TGCAGCGTTGTAGGGACTAGCGGGACAAACAATGAGCAGTTCTTC
TRBV9	TRBJ2-5	TRBD2	many	CASSEGTSEEGETQYF	TGTGCCAGCAGCGAGGGGACTAGCGAGGAAGGAGAGACCCAGTACTTC
TRBV12-3/TRBV12-4	TRBJ1-6	TRBD1	many	CASSLSQGSRNSPLHF	TGTGCCAGCAGCTTATCACAGGGGTCGCGGAATTCACCCCTCCACTTT
TRBV5-1	TRBJ2-1	.	many	CASSLDDPWGNEQFF	TGCGCCAGCAGCTTGGATGACCCCTGGGGCAATGAGCAGTTCTTC
TRBV12-3/TRBV12-4	TRBJ1-2	TRBD1	many	CASIRQGDYGYTF	TGTGCCAGCATCCGACAGGGGGACTATGGCTACACCTTC
TRBV2	TRBJ2-5	TRBD1	many	CASRPGQGAVTQYF	TGTGCCAGCAGACCCGGACAGGGGGCCGTTACCCAGTACTTC
TRBV5-1	TRBJ2-2	.	many	CASVEDSRPNTGELFF	TGCGCCAGCGTCGAAGACTCCCGACCCAATACCGGGGAGCTGTTTTTT